The rows below give T cell receptor beta chains drawn from one sample of a study of identical twins. TCRdb called the 5' RACE reads again in MiXCR, with one record for every CDR3 protein. The sample contains 500,000 to 600,000 distinct CDR3 sequences, approximately 22% of which appear only once. These data were likewise used in another study, on T cells expressing NK-cell markers.

Sequencing was done on a sample of CD4+ T cells sorted from blood. The source of these receptors is a woman between 18 and 30 years old in good health. CDR3s include the opening cysteine and the closing phenylalanine or tryptophan. D genes are given only for firm matches. A clone size is listed for some rows: how often the clone was seen (once, few, many), or a class if it is expanded.

abundance	d_gene	j_gene	v_gene	CDR3aa	CDR3nt
-	-	TRBJ2-1	TRBV5-1	CASSLGGVSYNEQFF	TGCGCCAGCAGCTTAGGCGGTGTCTCCTACAATGAGCAGTTCTTC
few	-	TRBJ2-3	TRBV27	CASSLSGLGTDTQYF	TGTGCCAGCAGTTTATCAGGGTTAGGCACAGATACGCAGTATTTT
-	-	TRBJ2-7	TRBV14	CASSQEDSSYEQYF	TGTGCCAGCAGCCAAGAGGACAGCTCCTACGAGCAGTACTTC
few	TRBD1	TRBJ1-1	TRBV12-3/TRBV12-4	CASRTTGRTEAFF	TGTGCCAGCCGGACGACAGGGCGGACTGAAGCTTTCTTT
few	-	TRBJ2-1	TRBV20-1	CSARGEAFSSYNEQFF	TGCAGTGCTAGAGGAGAAGCGTTCAGTTCCTACAATGAGCAGTTCTTC
-	-	TRBJ2-4	TRBV7-2	CASSLEIGGNIQYF	TGTGCCAGCAGCTTGGAGATTGGTGGAAACATTCAGTACTTC
many	-	TRBJ2-7	TRBV7-2	CASSPQGGSYEQYF	TGTGCCAGCAGTCCGCAGGGAGGCTCCTACGAGCAGTACTTC
-	TRBD2	TRBJ2-3	TRBV20-1	CSAKAGGITDTQYF	TGCAGTGCTAAGGCGGGAGGGATTACAGATACGCAGTATTTT
-	TRBD1	TRBJ2-7	TRBV7-2	CASSHGTGPQRQYF	TGTGCCAGCAGCCACGGGACAGGCCCCCAGCGGCAGTACTTC
-	-	TRBJ2-3	TRBV20-1	CSARYGQSDTQYF	TGCAGTGCTAGATACGGACAGTCAGATACGCAGTATTTT
-	TRBD1	TRBJ2-7	TRBV10-3	CAISESTGSYEQYF	TGTGCCATCAGTGAGTCGACAGGGAGCTACGAGCAGTACTTC
-	TRBD1	TRBJ2-7	TRBV20-1	CSAGGGTGVNEQYF	TGCAGTGCTGGGGGGGGGACAGGGGTCAACGAGCAGTACTTC